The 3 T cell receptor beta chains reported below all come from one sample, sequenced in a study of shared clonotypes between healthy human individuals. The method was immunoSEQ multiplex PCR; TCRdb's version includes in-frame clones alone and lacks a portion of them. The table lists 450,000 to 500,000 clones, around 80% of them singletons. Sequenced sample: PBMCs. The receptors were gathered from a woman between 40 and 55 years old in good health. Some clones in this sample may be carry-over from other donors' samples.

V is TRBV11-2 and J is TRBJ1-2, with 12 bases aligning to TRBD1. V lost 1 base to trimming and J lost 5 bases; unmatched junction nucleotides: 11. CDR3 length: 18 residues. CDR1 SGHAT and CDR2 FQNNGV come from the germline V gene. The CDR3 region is CASSLVPGTGGLFYGYTF. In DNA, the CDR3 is TGTGCCAGCAGCTTAGTCCCCGGGACAGGGGGCTTATTTTATGGCTACACCTTC.

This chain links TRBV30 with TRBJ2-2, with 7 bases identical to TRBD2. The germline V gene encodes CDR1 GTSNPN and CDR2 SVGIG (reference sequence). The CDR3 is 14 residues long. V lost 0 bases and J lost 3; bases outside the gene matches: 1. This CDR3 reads CAWSVAGYTGELFF. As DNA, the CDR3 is TGTGCCTGGAGTGTAGCGGGGTACACCGGGGAGCTGTTTTTT.

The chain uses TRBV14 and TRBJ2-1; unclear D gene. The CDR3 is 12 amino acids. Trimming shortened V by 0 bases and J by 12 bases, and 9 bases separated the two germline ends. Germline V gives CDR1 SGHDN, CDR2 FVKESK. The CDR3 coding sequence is TGTGCCAGCAGCCAAGATCGTAGAGTGCAGTTCTTC. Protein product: CASSQDRRVQFF.